The sequence of this TCR beta chain was determined in a study of technical replicates of blood from several donors. Repertoires were generated with immunoSEQ multiplex PCR, while TCRdb's copy carries only in-frame clones and drops some. Of roughly 50,000 clones in the sample, around 93% are singletons; the top ten hold over 4%. Germline assignment: CDR1 SGHAT and CDR2 FQNNGV. Trimming took 5 bases from V and 2 from J, leaving 10 bases between them. The length of the CDR3 is 14 residues. Sequencing was done on a sample of PBMCs. The sequence derives from a human donor in good health. Some clones in this sample may be carry-over from other donors' samples. The chain carries TRBV11-2 and TRBJ1-5; a weak D match, TRBD1 (6 bases). The CDR3 spells CASSAQGGNQPQHF. In nucleotides, the CDR3 is TGTGCCAGCAGCGCACAGGGTGGCAATCAGCCCCAGCATTTT.